These 10 T cell receptor beta chains were sequenced from one sample in a study of cytomegalovirus exposure and HLA in healthy donors. The primer mix had 60 Vbeta and 13 Jbeta primers. The repertoire was sequenced with immunoSEQ multiplex PCR; TCRdb's copy has only in-frame clones and lacks some. The data hold some 110,000 clones, with over 75% observed a single time. The specimen sequenced was PBMCs. These receptors came from a woman between 35 and 50 years old in good health and CMV-seropositive.

The chain recombines TRBV4-2 with TRBJ2-4, with D hard to call. The germline CDR1 and CDR2 sequences are LGHNA and YNFKEQ. The ends were cut back, 0 bases at V and 3 bases at J, with 9 bases in the middle. The CDR3 consists of 15 residues. The CDR3 DNA is TGTGCCAGCAGCCAAGATGCAGAATACAAAAACATTCAGTACTTC. Protein sequence: CASSQDAEYKNIQYF.

The chain couples TRBV13 to TRBJ1-1; D may be TRBD1 (6 bases). CDR1 PRHDT and CDR2 FYEKMQ come from the germline V gene (reference sequence). V was clipped by 2 bases and J by 4 bases, with 14 bases between them. The CDR3 length is 15 residues. In DNA form, the CDR3 reads TGTGCCAGCAGCTTAAATCTTGTAGGGGGCACTGAAGCTTTCTTT. Residues: CASSLNLVGGTEAFF.

This chain connects TRBV10-3 to TRBJ2-3, with 7 bases fitting TRBD2. Germline V gene data show CDR1 as ENHRY and CDR2 as SYGVKD. With 4 bases clipped from V and 3 bases from J, the junction kept 7 bases outside the gene matches. The CDR3 is made up of 15 amino acids. CDR3 residues: CAISVGREPTDTQYF. The CDR3 DNA sequence: TGTGCCATCAGTGTGGGGCGGGAGCCGACAGATACGCAGTATTTT.

With regard to this clone: Other DNA sequences in the same sample also yield this CDR3. This chain joins TRBV7-8 and TRBJ1-1; 11 bases fit TRBD1. Germline V gene data show CDR1 as SGHVS and CDR2 as FQNEAQ. The junction had 1 base not matched to a gene; V was cut back by 4 bases and J by 0 bases. This CDR3 contains 15 residues. In nucleotides, the CDR3 is TGTGCCAGCAGCTGGGGACAGGGGGTGAACACTGAAGCTTTCTTT. Its protein product is CASSWGQGVNTEAFF.

In its sample, this clone was seen once. This chain links TRBV27 with TRBJ1-6; TRBD1 agrees at 9 bases. This CDR3 contains 14 residues. CDR1 is MNHEY and CDR2 is SMNVEV in the germline V gene (reference sequence). Unmatched junction bases numbered 3, after V lost 5 bases and J lost 7 bases. The CDR3 nucleotides are TGTGCCAGCAGTCGGACAGGGGAAAATTCACCCCTCCACTTT. Amino acid sequence: CASSRTGENSPLHF.

This chain uses TRBV14 with TRBJ2-5; 9 nucleotides align to TRBD2. V lost 0 bases and J lost 1; bases outside the gene matches: 6. CDR3 size: 17 residues. Germline V lookup: CDR1 SGHDN, CDR2 FVKESK. The CDR3: CASSQEATLAGQETQYF. In DNA form, the CDR3 reads TGTGCCAGCAGCCAAGAAGCCACACTAGCGGGCCAAGAGACCCAGTACTTC.

CDR3: CASSLVTGGRNEQFF. In nucleotides, the CDR3 is TGTGCCAGCAGCTTGGTAACGGGAGGGCGTAATGAGCAGTTCTTC. V usage is TRBV5-4 and J usage is TRBJ2-1, with TRBD2 matching 8 bases. Germline V gives CDR1 SGHNT, CDR2 YYREEE (reference sequence). The V and J ends lost 0 bases and 7 bases, in that order; junction bases with no gene match: 6. The length of the CDR3 is 15 residues. The complete variable domain, with remaining parts taken from reference TRBV5-4 and TRBJ2-1, reads ETGVTQSPTHLIKTRGQQVTLRCSSQSGHNTVSWYQQALGQGPQFIFQYYREEENGRGNFPPRFSGLQFPNYSSELNVNALELDDSALYLCASSLVTGGRNEQFFGPGTRLTVL.

V gene TRBV30 combines with J gene TRBJ1-5; D ambiguous. The CDR3 extends over 15 amino acids. Germline V gene data show CDR1 as GTSNPN and CDR2 as SVGIG (reference sequence). Trimming stripped 3 bases from V and 0 bases from J, with 12 bases between. In nucleotides, the CDR3 is TGTGCCTGGAGCTCCGGTGTGCATAGCAATCAGCCCCAGCATTTT. Protein: CAWSSGVHSNQPQHF.

This clone was recorded a few times. The chain carries TRBV5-1 and TRBJ2-1; 9 nucleotides agree with TRBD1. In germline, CDR1 is SGHRS, CDR2 YFSETQ. V shed 2 bases and J 4 bases; nucleotides not matched to a gene: 4. The CDR3 contains 15 residues. CDR3 DNA: TGCGCCAGCAGCTTTGGGGACAGGGATTACAATGAGCAGTTCTTC. Protein product: CASSFGDRDYNEQFF.

This clone was observed a single time. CDR3 in amino acids: CASSLVARVNSPLHF. Here the CDR3 DNA reads TGTGCCAGCAGCTTAGTGGCCAGGGTCAATTCACCCCTCCACTTT. V usage is TRBV11-3 and J usage is TRBJ1-6, with D possibly being TRBD1 (5 bases). Trimming cost V 1 base and J 7 bases, with 11 bases left between them. The CDR3 contains 15 residues. CDR1 is SGHNT, CDR2 YENEEA, per germline.